These 9 T cell receptor beta chains came from one sample sequenced in a study of Graves' ophthalmopathy and Graves' hyperthyroidism. The authors amplified TCR beta CDR3 regions from RNA transcripts. The library came from an HTBI-primed first-round RT-PCR and a second-round multiplex PCR. Via MiXCR, TCRdb re-called the multiplex PCR reads, giving one row per CDR3 protein. Seen here are over 150,000 distinct CDR3 sequences, 30% to 45% observed once, and the top ten hold around 5.8%. The specimen was peripheral blood. The receptors derive from a middle-aged woman with Graves' ophthalmopathy.

In this sample, this clonotype turned up many times. The chain recombines TRBV20-1 with TRBJ2-2; D is undetermined. V lost 6 bases, J lost 1 base, and 9 bases lay in between. CDR1 and CDR2 (germline): DFQATT, SNEGSKA (reference sequence). The CDR3 extends over 13 amino acids. DNA of the CDR3: TGCAGTGCAACCGGTCTGAACACCGGGGAGCTGTTTTTT. As protein: CSATGLNTGELFF.

This clonotype was detected ten times or more. The chain is built from TRBV12-3 or TRBV12-4 and TRBJ1-1; 7 bases are a match to TRBD1. V lost 6 bases to trimming and J lost 6 bases; unmatched junction nucleotides: 10. The CDR3 length is 14 residues. The CDR3 DNA sequence: TGTGCCAGCAGCGCAGGGAGGGGGCGATCTGAAGCTTTCTTT. Translation gives CASSAGRGRSEAFF.

The chain links TRBV6-2 or TRBV6-3 to TRBJ1-1, with 9 bases fitting TRBD1. The CDR3 length is 16 residues. Unmatched junction bases numbered 11, after V lost 8 bases and J lost 1 base. From germline, CDR1 is MNHEY and CDR2 SVGEGT. In DNA form, the CDR3 reads TGTGCCAGCTGGTCCACGGACAGGGGAACGAACACTGAAGCTTTCTTT. It encodes CASWSTDRGTNTEAFF.

This clonotype was counted many times. The chain has TRBV6-2 or TRBV6-3 and TRBJ2-2; 7 bases map to TRBD2. The CDR3 sequence is 18 residues long. Unmatched junction bases numbered 11, after V lost 3 bases and J lost 1 base. Germline assignment: CDR1 MNHEY and CDR2 SVGEGT. The CDR3 sequence: CASSYSGAGNQNTGELFF. DNA for the CDR3: TGTGCCAGCAGTTATTCCGGAGCGGGAAATCAGAACACCGGGGAGCTGTTTTTT.

V gene TRBV11-3 combines with J gene TRBJ1-1; D is unclear. This CDR3 has 14 residues. Germline V lookup: CDR1 SGHNT, CDR2 YENEEA. The V end was cut by 5 bases, the J end by 5 bases, with 15 bases between. In nucleotides, the CDR3 is TGTGCCAGCAGCCCTCAGTCCCCTCCAACTGAAGCTTTCTTT. As protein: CASSPQSPPTEAFF.

This clonotype was recorded at least ten times. The gene calls are TRBV6-2 or TRBV6-3 and TRBJ2-5; no reliable D call. This CDR3 comprises 14 residues. Trimming took off 3 bases at V and 5 bases at J, with 13 bases between the two ends. Per the germline V gene, CDR1 is MNHEY and CDR2 is SVGEGT. This CDR3 reads CASSYFVGSETQYF. The CDR3 DNA follows: TGTGCCAGCAGTTATTTTGTAGGTTCGGAGACCCAGTACTTC.

This clonotype was counted at least ten times. This rearrangement joins TRBV30 to TRBJ1-1; the D is unclear. There are 12 residues in the CDR3. Germline-derived CDR1 and CDR2 are GTSNPN and SVGIG (reference sequence). V was pared by 2 bases and J by 7 bases, with 11 bases between. CDR3 sequence: CAWSRQLLEAFF. CDR3 coding DNA: TGTGCCTGGAGTAGGCAGCTGCTTGAAGCTTTCTTT.

This clonotype was detected ten times or more. CDR3 protein: CASSQGDLRYGYTF. DNA of the CDR3: TGCGCCAGCAGCCAGGGGGACCTGCGCTATGGCTACACCTTC. J is TRBJ1-2 and V is TRBV4-1; maybe TRBD1 (5 bases). Trimming left V 3 bases short and J 4 bases short, with 12 bases between. This CDR3 has 14 amino acids. The V gene's germline CDR1 is MGHRA and CDR2 YSYEKL.

In its sample, this clonotype was seen many times. This sequence joins TRBV7-2 and TRBJ1-2; D ambiguous. The germline gives CDR1 SGHTA, CDR2 FQGNSA. Trimming took off 1 base at V and 14 bases at J, with 23 bases between the two ends. The CDR3 runs to 15 residues. The CDR3 DNA reads TGTGCCAGCAGCTTAGTGGGGTTTATGGCTACACCGGTTACCTTC. It codes for CASSLVGFMATPVTF. Full variable domain (rest looked up from reference TRBV7-2 and TRBJ1-2): GAGVSQSPSNKVTEKGKDVELRCDPISGHTALYWYRQSLGQGLEFLIYFQGNSAPDKSGLPSDRFSAERTGGSVSTLTIQRTQQEDSAVYLCASSLVGFMATPVTFGSGTRLTVV.